The rows below give T cell receptor beta chains drawn from one sample of a study of blood T cell repertoires in COVID-19. The table came from immunoSEQ multiplex PCR; TCRdb's copy has only in-frame clones and leaves some out. This table has under 200,000 clones, approximately 86% appearing once. Material for sequencing was peripheral blood. These TCRs come from a man aged 60 to 75 with acute or convalescent COVID-19. Both conserved end residues are part of each CDR3. The D gene is left open where the match is weak. Size is omitted from some rows. Given values are once, few, many or a class for expanded clones.

>TRBV5-1|TRBJ2-6|TRBD1|NA|18
CASSLGLRQGSGANVLTF
TGCGCCAGCAGCTTGGGGCTCCGACAGGGCTCAGGGGCCAACGTCCTGACTTTC
>TRBV3-1/TRBV3-2|TRBJ1-2|NA|few|12
CASSPAGGGYTF
TGTGCCAGCAGCCCAGCCGGCGGCGGCTACACCTTC
>TRBV7-9|TRBJ2-5|NA|NA|15
CASSPLGSREETQYF
TGTGCCAGCAGCCCTCTGGGCTCCAGAGAAGAGACCCAGTACTTC
>TRBV28|TRBJ2-1|TRBD1|few|16
CASSPTGDPQVDEQFF
TGTGCCAGCAGTCCGACAGGGGACCCACAGGTCGATGAGCAGTTCTTC
>TRBV13|TRBJ2-2|TRBD2|few|18
CASSPLGLAGGWTGELFF
TGTGCCAGCAGCCCCCTCGGACTAGCGGGAGGGTGGACCGGGGAGCTGTTTTTT
>TRBV14|TRBJ2-5|NA|once|13
CASSQVIQETQYF
TGTGCCAGCAGCCAAGTAATCCAAGAGACCCAGTACTTC
>TRBV5-4|TRBJ2-5|TRBD2|NA|15
CASRLAGGRQETQYF
TGTGCCAGCAGACTAGCGGGAGGCCGCCAAGAGACCCAGTACTTC
>TRBV28|TRBJ2-5|TRBD2|NA|14
CASSRREGLETQYF
TGTGCCAGCAGTAGGCGGGAGGGCCTTGAGACCCAGTACTTC
>TRBV10-1|TRBJ2-3|NA|NA|14
CASSSGRLTDTQYF
TGCGCCAGCAGTTCCGGGAGACTGACGGATACGCAGTATTTT
>TRBV10-2|TRBJ2-1|TRBD2|many|16
CASSEVFEGGTHEQFF
TGCGCCAGCAGTGAGGTGTTCGAGGGAGGGACCCATGAGCAGTTCTTC
>TRBV19|TRBJ1-2|TRBD1|NA|14
CASSRDRVTDGYTF
TGTGCCAGTAGTAGGGACAGGGTGACGGATGGCTACACCTTC
>TRBV28|TRBJ2-2|TRBD2|NA|15
CASSLYPGRTGELFF
TGTGCCAGCAGTTTATACCCCGGGAGGACCGGGGAGCTGTTTTTT
>TRBV29-1|TRBJ2-1|NA|NA|14
CSVVPSGGGNEQFF
TGCAGCGTTGTACCGAGCGGAGGTGGGAATGAGCAGTTCTTC
>TRBV6-5|TRBJ1-5|NA|NA|15
CASSTVILSNQPQHF
TGTGCCAGCAGTACGGTCATTCTTAGCAATCAGCCCCAGCATTTT
>TRBV20-1|TRBJ1-6|NA|NA|11
CSAKGNSPLHF
TGCAGTGCTAAGGGGAATTCACCCCTCCACTTT
>TRBV7-9|TRBJ1-2|NA|NA|11
CASSLIYGYTF
TGTGCCAGCAGCTTAATATATGGCTACACCTTC
>TRBV11-2|TRBJ2-2|TRBD1|NA|16
CASSTLGSRGTGELFF
TGTGCCAGCAGCACCTTGGGAAGCAGGGGGACCGGGGAGCTGTTTTTT
>TRBV2|TRBJ1-5|NA|NA|14
CASSERQANQPQHF
TGTGCCAGCAGTGAAAGGCAGGCCAATCAGCCCCAGCATTTT
>TRBV5-1|TRBJ2-3|NA|NA|14
CASSLVPGTDTQYF
TGCGCCAGCAGCTTGGTCCCTGGCACAGATACGCAGTATTTT
>TRBV7-9|TRBJ2-5|NA|NA|15
CASSMTPGGGETQYF
TGTGCCAGCAGCATGACGCCGGGGGGCGGAGAGACCCAGTACTTC
>TRBV7-9|TRBJ1-2|TRBD1|NA|14
CASSRQGRFYGYTF
TGTGCCAGCAGCCGACAGGGGCGATTCTATGGCTACACCTTC
>TRBV27|TRBJ1-4|TRBD1|once|14
CASKLDRVGEKLFF
TGTGCCAGCAAACTCGACAGGGTTGGTGAAAAACTGTTTTTT
>TRBV5-1|TRBJ1-4|NA|once|14
CASSLREGDEKLFF
TGCGCCAGCAGCTTGCGTGAGGGTGATGAAAAACTGTTTTTT
>TRBV18|TRBJ1-6|NA|NA|15
CASSPMDSYNSPLHF
TGTGCCAGCTCACCTATGGACAGCTATAATTCACCCCTCCACTTT
>TRBV7-8|TRBJ2-7|NA|NA|12
CASSSRAYEQYF
TGTGCCAGCAGCTCCAGGGCCTACGAGCAGTACTTC
>TRBV5-1|TRBJ2-1|NA|NA|13
CASSWSKRDEQFF
TGCGCCAGCAGCTGGAGTAAGAGGGATGAGCAGTTCTTC
>TRBV5-1|TRBJ2-5|NA|NA|15
CASSWTGLSGETQYF
TGCGCCAGCAGCTGGACGGGACTCTCGGGAGAGACCCAGTACTTC
>TRBV5-1|TRBJ2-2|TRBD2|NA|14
CATYSGTSGGELFF
TGCGCCACCTACTCCGGGACTAGCGGGGGGGAGCTGTTTTTT
>TRBV7-2|TRBJ1-1|NA|NA|14
CASSWGGSATEAFF
TGTGCCAGCAGCTGGGGGGGCAGCGCCACTGAAGCTTTCTTT
>TRBV5-1|TRBJ2-5|TRBD2|NA|18
CASSLAGTSGLYQETQYF
TGCGCCAGCAGCTTGGCAGGGACTAGCGGGTTGTACCAAGAGACCCAGTACTTC
>TRBV11-2|TRBJ1-3|NA|NA|13
CASSLGGADTIYF
TGTGCCAGCAGCTTAGGCGGGGCGGACACCATATATTTT
>TRBV7-3|TRBJ2-5|NA|NA|15
CASSLVWGPQETQYF
TGTGCCAGCAGCTTAGTGTGGGGCCCTCAAGAGACCCAGTACTTC
>TRBV9|TRBJ2-1|TRBD2|NA|17
CASSVAGLAGGYNEQFF
TGTGCCAGCAGCGTAGCGGGACTAGCGGGGGGCTACAATGAGCAGTTCTTC
>TRBV5-1|TRBJ2-3|TRBD2|NA|17
CASSLETTSGRTDTQYF
TGCGCCAGCAGCTTGGAAACGACTAGCGGGAGGACAGATACGCAGTATTTT
>TRBV6-5|TRBJ2-7|TRBD2|NA|13
CASSSGISYEQYF
TGTGCCAGCAGTAGCGGGATATCCTACGAGCAGTACTTC
>TRBV3-1/TRBV3-2|TRBJ2-7|TRBD2|NA|15
CASSHRIRGSAEQYF
TGTGCCAGCAGCCATCGGATCCGCGGGAGCGCCGAGCAGTACTTC
>TRBV5-5|TRBJ1-3|NA|NA|14
CASSLGGSGNTIYF
TGTGCCAGCAGCTTGGGAGGCTCTGGAAACACCATATATTTT
>TRBV28|TRBJ2-1|TRBD1|NA|18
CASSSTRTGALGYNEQFF
TGTGCCAGCAGTTCTACCCGGACAGGGGCTCTGGGTTACAATGAGCAGTTCTTC
>TRBV24-1|TRBJ2-1|TRBD2|NA|16
CATSDRTSGSGDEQFF
TGTGCCACCAGTGACCGAACTAGCGGGAGTGGCGATGAGCAGTTCTTC
>TRBV16|TRBJ1-2|TRBD1|NA|16
CASRNHAGQGIGGYTF
TGTGCCAGCCGGAATCACGCGGGACAGGGGATCGGTGGCTACACCTTC
>TRBV7-8|TRBJ1-1|NA|NA|15
CASSFLDSLNTEAFF
TGTGCCAGCAGCTTTTTGGACAGTCTGAACACTGAAGCTTTCTTT
>TRBV19|TRBJ2-1|NA|NA|16
CASSIGAGSPRHEQFF
TGTGCCAGTAGTATAGGGGCGGGGAGCCCCCGACATGAGCAGTTCTTC
>TRBV5-4|TRBJ1-1|NA|once|14
CASSLGSGNTEAFF
TGTGCCAGCAGCTTGGGTTCAGGAAACACTGAAGCTTTCTTT
>TRBV28|TRBJ1-2|NA|NA|13
CASSFSTNYGYTF
TGTGCCAGCAGTTTTAGCACCAACTATGGCTACACCTTC
>TRBV28|TRBJ2-4|TRBD2|NA|18
CASSLLGGGGRAGDIQYF
TGTGCCAGCAGTTTATTGGGGGGAGGAGGGAGGGCCGGGGACATTCAGTACTTC
>TRBV29-1|TRBJ2-5|TRBD1|NA|13
CSVLRGYQETQYF
TGCAGCGTCCTCAGGGGGTACCAAGAGACCCAGTACTTC
>TRBV7-9|TRBJ1-1|TRBD1|few|16
CASSPRPTGGDTEAFF
TGTGCCAGCAGCCCCAGACCGACAGGGGGCGACACTGAAGCTTTCTTT
>TRBV5-1|TRBJ2-2|NA|NA|17
CASSSPYPTGNTGELFF
TGCGCCAGCAGCTCCCCGTACCCTACAGGGAACACCGGGGAGCTGTTTTTT
>TRBV28|TRBJ2-2|NA|NA|16
CASSLRDSVLTGELFF
TGTGCCAGCAGTTTGAGGGACTCCGTACTAACCGGGGAGCTGTTTTTT
>TRBV3-1/TRBV3-2|TRBJ2-3|NA|NA|15
CASSQDTGSTDTQYF
TGTGCCAGCAGCCAAGATACGGGGAGCACAGATACGCAGTATTTT
>TRBV15|TRBJ2-5|TRBD2|NA|16
CATSRAGREGRETQYF
TGTGCCACCAGCAGAGCCGGGCGGGAGGGCCGAGAGACCCAGTACTTC
>TRBV7-2|TRBJ1-1|NA|few|13
CASSYRTDTEAFF
TGTGCCAGCAGCTACAGAACGGACACTGAAGCTTTCTTT
>TRBV18|TRBJ1-2|NA|NA|14
CASSPRGDPYGYTF
TGTGCCAGCTCGCCCAGGGGTGACCCCTATGGCTACACCTTC
>TRBV7-9|TRBJ2-2|TRBD1|once|15
CASSTNRGRAGELFF
TGTGCCAGCAGCACAAACAGGGGGCGCGCCGGGGAGCTGTTTTTT
>TRBV28|TRBJ1-3|NA|NA|14
CASSLETTGDTIYF
TGTGCCAGCAGTTTAGAGACCACGGGGGACACCATATATTTT
>TRBV5-1|TRBJ2-1|NA|NA|14
CASSSGTYYNEQFF
TGCGCCAGCAGCTCCGGGACATACTACAATGAGCAGTTCTTC
>TRBV27|TRBJ1-4|TRBD1|NA|18
CASSFSGTGVGTNEKLFF
TGTGCCAGCAGTTTTTCCGGGACAGGGGTTGGCACTAATGAAAAACTGTTTTTT
>TRBV11-2|TRBJ1-2|NA|NA|15
CASSFGPRTLYGYTF
TGTGCCAGCAGCTTTGGCCCTAGGACTCTCTATGGCTACACCTTC